The present entry profiles one T cell receptor beta chain with its context. In the source study's methods: Amplification of reference gene primers provided the estimated nucleated cell counts. Only in-frame clones appear in the TCRdb table, and some are missing; sequencing was by immunoSEQ multiplex PCR. V and J calls and clone size are given by that table; D and trimming were obtained from the DNA. The sample shows under 250,000 clones, 65% to 85% of them seen only once. This sample was included in a study of blood T cell repertoires in COVID-19. At the level of the study: The United States, Italy and Spain provided the acute and convalescent COVID-19 samples. Sample material is recorded as cDNA or gDNA derived from T cells, B-cell-depleted T cells, or PBMCs.

The germline gives CDR1 MDHEN, CDR2 SYDVKM. V was clipped by 11 bases and J by 3 bases; unmatched bases: 7. The CDR3 has 13 amino acids. The sequence was collected from a man aged 50 to 60 with active or convalescent COVID-19. Sequencing used peripheral blood. The gene calls are TRBV28 and TRBJ1-5, with 7 bases aligning to TRBD1. The CDR3 loop is CAAGTASNQPQHF. Written as DNA, the CDR3 is TGTGCCGCTGGGACAGCCTCCAATCAGCCCCAGCATTTT. The full variable domain, its missing parts supplied by reference TRBV28 and TRBJ1-5, is DVKVTQSSRYLVKRTGEKVFLECVQDMDHENMFWYRQDPGLGLRLIYFSYDVKMKEKGDIPEGYSVSREKKERFSLILESASTNQTSMYLCAAGTASNQPQHFGDGTRLSIL.